Sequencing of this T cell receptor beta chain was carried out in a study of neurological immune-mediated disorders. The cDNA was generated through 5'RACE incorporating 10-nucleotide random UMIs. In TCRdb, the 5' RACE reads were re-called with MiXCR into one record per CDR3 protein. The sample gives approximately 48,000 distinct CDR3 sequences, around a sixth of which show up once; 4% to 4.5% is in the top ten. Trimming took off 4 bases at V and 1 base at J, with 14 bases between the two ends. The CDR3 loop spans 15 amino acids. Per germline, CDR1 SGHDN and CDR2 FVKESK. This clonotype was recorded many times.

The gene calls are TRBV14 and TRBJ2-7; D may match TRBD1 or TRBD2 (6 bases each). The material sequenced was PBMCs. The receptor's source is a man in his sixties in good health. For the CDR3, the DNA is TGTGCCAGCAGCCCCACGGGGGCGGGTTCCTACGAGCAGTACTTC. Its protein is CASSPTGAGSYEQYF. The variable domain in full, completed from reference TRBV14 and TRBJ2-7, reads EAGVTQFPSHSVIEKGQTVTLRCDPISGHDNLYWYRRVMGKEIKFLLHFVKESKQDESGMPNNRFLAERTGGTYSTLKVQPAELEDSGVYFCASSPTGAGSYEQYFGPGTRLTVT.